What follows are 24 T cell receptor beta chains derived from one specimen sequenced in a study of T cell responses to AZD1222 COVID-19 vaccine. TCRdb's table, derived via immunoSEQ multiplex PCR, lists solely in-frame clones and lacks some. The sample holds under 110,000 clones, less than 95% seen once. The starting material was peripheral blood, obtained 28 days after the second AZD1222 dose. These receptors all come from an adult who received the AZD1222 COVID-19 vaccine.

The CDR3 nucleotides are TGTGCCAGCAGCTTCGATTACAGGGGCAGTAATTCACCCCTCCACTTT. As protein: CASSFDYRGSNSPLHF. The chain combines TRBV5-6 with TRBJ1-6, with 7 bases fitting TRBD1. V lost 2 bases, J lost 6 bases, and 8 bases stayed unmatched. Germline CDR1 and CDR2: SGHDT and YYEEEE. The CDR3 runs 16 residues.

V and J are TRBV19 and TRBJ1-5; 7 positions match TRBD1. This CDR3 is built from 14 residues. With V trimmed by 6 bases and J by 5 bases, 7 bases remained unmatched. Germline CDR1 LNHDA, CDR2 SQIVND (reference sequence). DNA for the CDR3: TGTGCCAGTAGGGACACAGGGGATTATCAGCCCCAGCATTTT. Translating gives CASRDTGDYQPQHF.

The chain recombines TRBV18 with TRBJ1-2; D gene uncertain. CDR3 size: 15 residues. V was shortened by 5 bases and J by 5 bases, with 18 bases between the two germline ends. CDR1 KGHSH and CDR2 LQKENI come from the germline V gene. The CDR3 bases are TGTGCCAGCTCAACGACAAGGGAAGGTGCTTATGGCTACACCTTC. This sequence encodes CASSTTREGAYGYTF.

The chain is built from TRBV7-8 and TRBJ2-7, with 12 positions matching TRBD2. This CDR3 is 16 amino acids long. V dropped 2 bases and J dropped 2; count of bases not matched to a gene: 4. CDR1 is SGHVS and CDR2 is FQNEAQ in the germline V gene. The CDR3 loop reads CASSLSPSGGAYEQYF. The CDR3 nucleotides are TGTGCCAGCAGCTTATCGCCTAGCGGGGGGGCCTACGAGCAGTACTTC.

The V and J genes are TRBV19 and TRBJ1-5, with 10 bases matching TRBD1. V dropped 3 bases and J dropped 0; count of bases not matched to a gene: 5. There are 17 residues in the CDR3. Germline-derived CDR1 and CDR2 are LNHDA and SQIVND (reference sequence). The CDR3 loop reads CASSIPGQGYSNQPQHF. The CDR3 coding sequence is TGTGCCAGTAGTATCCCGGGACAGGGGTATAGCAATCAGCCCCAGCATTTT.

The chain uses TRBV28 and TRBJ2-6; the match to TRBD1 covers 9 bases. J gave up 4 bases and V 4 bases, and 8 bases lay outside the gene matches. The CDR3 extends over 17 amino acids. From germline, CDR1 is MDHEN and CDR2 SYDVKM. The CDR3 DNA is TGTGCCAGCAGTTCGGGGACAGGGCGCGGGGGGGCCAACGTCCTGACTTTC. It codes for CASSSGTGRGGANVLTF.

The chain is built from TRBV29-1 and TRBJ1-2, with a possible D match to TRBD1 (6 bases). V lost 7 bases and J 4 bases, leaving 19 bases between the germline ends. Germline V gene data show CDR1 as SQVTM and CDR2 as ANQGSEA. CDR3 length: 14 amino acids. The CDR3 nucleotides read TGCAGCGGCGGGGGGGACACCTCCACCTATGGCTACACCTTC. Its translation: CSGGGDTSTYGYTF.

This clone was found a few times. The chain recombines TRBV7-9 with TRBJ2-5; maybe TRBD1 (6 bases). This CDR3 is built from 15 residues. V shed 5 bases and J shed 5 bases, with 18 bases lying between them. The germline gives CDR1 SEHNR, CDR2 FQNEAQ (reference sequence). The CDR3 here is CASSRVSRGDETQYF. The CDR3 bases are TGTGCCAGCAGCCGCGTGTCCAGGGGAGATGAGACCCAGTACTTC.

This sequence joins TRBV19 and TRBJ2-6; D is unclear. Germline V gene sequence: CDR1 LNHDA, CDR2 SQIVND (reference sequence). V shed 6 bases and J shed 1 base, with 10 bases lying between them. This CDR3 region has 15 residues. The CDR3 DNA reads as TGTGCCAGTAGAAAATATGAATCTGGGGCCAACGTCCTGACTTTC. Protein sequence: CASRKYESGANVLTF.

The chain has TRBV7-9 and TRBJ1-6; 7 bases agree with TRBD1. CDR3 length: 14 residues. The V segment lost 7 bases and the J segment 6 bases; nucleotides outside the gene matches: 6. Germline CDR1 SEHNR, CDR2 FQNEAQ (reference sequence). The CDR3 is CASNTGVGNSPLHF. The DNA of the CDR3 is TGTGCCAGCAACACAGGGGTGGGTAATTCACCCCTCCACTTT.

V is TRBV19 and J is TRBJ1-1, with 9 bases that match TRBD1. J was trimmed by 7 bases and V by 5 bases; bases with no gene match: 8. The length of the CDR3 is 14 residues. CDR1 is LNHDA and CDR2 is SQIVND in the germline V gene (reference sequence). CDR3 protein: CASSPGGTGSEAFF. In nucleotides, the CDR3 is TGTGCCAGTAGTCCGGGGGGGACAGGGAGTGAAGCTTTCTTT.

The CDR3 protein is CASSPPGLSTDTQYF. The DNA of the CDR3 is TGTGCCAGCTCACCACCGGGACTAAGCACAGATACGCAGTATTTT. J is TRBJ2-3 and V is TRBV18, with 7 bases fitting TRBD2. The trim removed 0 bases at V and 0 bases at J, leaving 0 bases unmatched. The CDR3 loop spans 15 amino acids. The germline V gene has CDR1 KGHSH and CDR2 LQKENI.

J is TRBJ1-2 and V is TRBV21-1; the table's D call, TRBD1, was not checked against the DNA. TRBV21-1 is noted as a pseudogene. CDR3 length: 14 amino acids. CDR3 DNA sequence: TGTGCCAAAAGACAGGGGGAGATTTCGAAAGGCTACACCTTC. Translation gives CAKRQGEISKGYTF.

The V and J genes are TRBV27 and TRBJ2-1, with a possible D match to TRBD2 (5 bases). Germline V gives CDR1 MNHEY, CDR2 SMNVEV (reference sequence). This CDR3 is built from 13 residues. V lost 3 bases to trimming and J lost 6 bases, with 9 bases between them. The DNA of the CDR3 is TGTGCCAGCAGTTTCTCTAGCCGCAATGAGCAGTTCTTC. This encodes CASSFSSRNEQFF.

Here the CDR3 DNA reads TGTGCCAGCAGTTCCCAGACCCGGGGGAGTCAGCCCCAGCATTTT. Translating it yields CASSSQTRGSQPQHF. The V gene is TRBV28, the J gene TRBJ1-5; weak D call: TRBD1 (5 bases). Deletions cut 4 bases from V and 6 bases from J, with 16 bases between. CDR1 is MDHEN and CDR2 is SYDVKM in the germline V gene. CDR3 size: 15 residues.

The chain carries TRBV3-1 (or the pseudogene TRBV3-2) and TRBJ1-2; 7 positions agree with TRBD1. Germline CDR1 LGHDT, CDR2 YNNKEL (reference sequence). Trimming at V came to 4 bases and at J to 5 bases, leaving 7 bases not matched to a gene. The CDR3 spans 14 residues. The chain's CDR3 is CASSPPGGGYGYTF. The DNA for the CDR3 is TGTGCCAGCAGCCCCCCAGGGGGGGGGTATGGCTACACCTTC.

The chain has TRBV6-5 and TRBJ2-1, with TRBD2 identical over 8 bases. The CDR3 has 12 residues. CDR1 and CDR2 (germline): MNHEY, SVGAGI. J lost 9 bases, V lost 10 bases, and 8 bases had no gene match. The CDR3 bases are TGTGCCACCGGGACTAGACTTGGTGAGCAGTTCTTC. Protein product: CATGTRLGEQFF.

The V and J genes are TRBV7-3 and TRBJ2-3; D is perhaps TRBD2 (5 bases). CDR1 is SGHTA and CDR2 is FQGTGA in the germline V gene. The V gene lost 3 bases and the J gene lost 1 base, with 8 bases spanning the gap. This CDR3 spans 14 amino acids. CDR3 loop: CASSFDSGTDTQYF. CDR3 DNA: TGTGCCAGCAGCTTCGATAGCGGCACAGATACGCAGTATTTT.

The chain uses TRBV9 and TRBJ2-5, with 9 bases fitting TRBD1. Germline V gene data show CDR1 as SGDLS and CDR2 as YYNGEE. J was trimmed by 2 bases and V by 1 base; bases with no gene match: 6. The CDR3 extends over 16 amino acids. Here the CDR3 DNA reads TGTGCCAGCAGCGTAACGGACAGGGGAGGGCAAGAGACCCAGTACTTC. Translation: CASSVTDRGGQETQYF.

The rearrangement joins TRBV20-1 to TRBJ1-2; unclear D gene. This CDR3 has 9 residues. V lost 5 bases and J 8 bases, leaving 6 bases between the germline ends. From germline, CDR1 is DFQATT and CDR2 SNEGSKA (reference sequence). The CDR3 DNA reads TGCAGTGCTTTAGACGGCTACACCTTC. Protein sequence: CSALDGYTF.

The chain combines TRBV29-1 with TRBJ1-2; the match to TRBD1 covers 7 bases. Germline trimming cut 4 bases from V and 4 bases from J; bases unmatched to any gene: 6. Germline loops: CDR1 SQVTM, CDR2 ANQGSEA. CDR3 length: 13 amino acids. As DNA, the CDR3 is TGCAGCGTTGCGCAAAGGACAGGCTATGGCTACACCTTC. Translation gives CSVAQRTGYGYTF.

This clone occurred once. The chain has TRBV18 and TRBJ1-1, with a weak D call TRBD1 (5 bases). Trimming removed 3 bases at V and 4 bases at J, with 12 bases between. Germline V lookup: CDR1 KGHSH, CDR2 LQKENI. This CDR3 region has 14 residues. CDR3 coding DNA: TGTGCCAGCTCACCCGGAGCGGGACGCACTGAAGCTTTCTTT. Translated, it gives CASSPGAGRTEAFF.

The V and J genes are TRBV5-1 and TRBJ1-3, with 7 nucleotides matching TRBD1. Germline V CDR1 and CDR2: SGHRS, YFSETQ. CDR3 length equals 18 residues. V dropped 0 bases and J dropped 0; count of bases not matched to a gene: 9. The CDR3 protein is CASSLGSTGLGSGNTIYF. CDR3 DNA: TGCGCCAGCAGCTTGGGTTCGACAGGGCTCGGCTCTGGAAACACCATATATTTT.

The CDR3 nucleotides read TGTGCCAGCAGCTTCTCCCAGACTAACACCGGGGAGCTGTTTTTT. This encodes CASSFSQTNTGELFF. The genes are TRBV7-3 and TRBJ2-2; D is undetermined. In germline, CDR1 is SGHTA, CDR2 FQGTGA. The CDR3 runs 15 residues. V lost 3 bases to trimming and J lost 2 bases, with 10 bases between them.